The following is a T cell receptor (beta chain) sequence with its context. Its antigen is still unknown. The source of the sample is a study of naive and memory T cell subsets. The beta constant-region primer was an equimolar mix of two oligonucleotides covering TRBC1 and TRBC2. Ligated cDNA was amplified by four rounds of PCR with nested alpha and beta constant-region primers and SP2. From the UMI-ligation and nested PCR reads, TCRdb called clonotypes with MiXCR, one entry per CDR3 protein. The data show over 20,000 distinct CDR3 sequences, around 8.8% seen once. Study-wide points: RNA-based TCR counts may shift with T cell activation and differentiation.

The CDR3 spans 13 residues. Germline-derived CDR1 and CDR2 are SGHDN and FVKESK. The germline V and J ends were trimmed by 1 base and 7 bases, with 10 bases remaining between them. The origin of this receptor is a human donor in good health. The chain links TRBV14 to TRBJ1-1, with D unresolved. The sequencing input was central memory CD8+ T cells from blood. The CDR3: CASSQVSYIEAFF. The CDR3 coding sequence is TGTGCCAGCAGCCAAGTCTCTTACATTGAAGCTTTCTTT.